This is a list of T cell receptor beta chains from one sample in a study of monozygotic twins with inflammatory bowel disease. Reprocessing the 5' RACE reads, TCRdb reports a single entry for every CDR3 protein and omits DNA. This sample's clone table lists about 380,000 distinct CDR3 sequences. The specimen sequenced was blood. These receptors were taken from a human donor with ulcerative colitis or Crohn's disease, or a healthy co-twin of an affected twin (not recorded which). Both conserved end residues are part of each CDR3. The order of the fields is V gene, J gene, clone size, CDR3 protein. Clone size is not always given. Where it is, it says once, few, many or a class for expanded clones.

v_call: TRBV4-1
j_call: TRBJ2-5
clone_size: .
cdr3_aa: CASSQVGQGPMKTQYF

v_call: TRBV7-3
j_call: TRBJ1-1
clone_size: .
cdr3_aa: CASSSIGESRGKTEAFF

v_call: TRBV5-1
j_call: TRBJ1-4
clone_size: .
cdr3_aa: CASSASVGEGGEKLFF

v_call: TRBV7-9
j_call: TRBJ1-6
clone_size: .
cdr3_aa: CASSHLGNSPLHF

v_call: TRBV6-2/TRBV6-3
j_call: TRBJ1-5
clone_size: .
cdr3_aa: CASSYSRGGNQPQHF

v_call: TRBV11-2
j_call: TRBJ2-1
clone_size: .
cdr3_aa: CASSLWRTGSGSYNEQFF

v_call: TRBV19
j_call: TRBJ1-1
clone_size: .
cdr3_aa: CASRVSDLAMNTEAFF

v_call: TRBV12-3/TRBV12-4
j_call: TRBJ2-3
clone_size: .
cdr3_aa: CASSSNSGGNTDTQYF

v_call: TRBV7-2
j_call: TRBJ2-3
clone_size: .
cdr3_aa: CASSLGTSVDTQYF

v_call: TRBV24-1
j_call: TRBJ2-3
clone_size: .
cdr3_aa: CATSDYRSLAGTDTQYF

v_call: TRBV20-1
j_call: TRBJ1-3
clone_size: .
cdr3_aa: CSARPPSGNTIYF

v_call: TRBV7-3
j_call: TRBJ2-5
clone_size: .
cdr3_aa: CASSLTTSGGETQYF

v_call: TRBV4-2
j_call: TRBJ1-2
clone_size: .
cdr3_aa: CASSQDLWIFVGYTF

v_call: TRBV4-1
j_call: TRBJ2-3
clone_size: .
cdr3_aa: CASSQGRLAALTDTQYF

v_call: TRBV6-2/TRBV6-3
j_call: TRBJ2-3
clone_size: .
cdr3_aa: CASSYGKTPSTDTQYF

v_call: TRBV3-1
j_call: TRBJ2-1
clone_size: .
cdr3_aa: CASRRRLAGASHYNEQFF

v_call: TRBV20-1
j_call: TRBJ2-2
clone_size: .
cdr3_aa: CSARKGQGAGELFF

v_call: TRBV15
j_call: TRBJ2-1
clone_size: .
cdr3_aa: CATSRATPNEQFF

v_call: TRBV7-2
j_call: TRBJ2-7
clone_size: .
cdr3_aa: CASSLVGGTGSYEQYF

v_call: TRBV6-5
j_call: TRBJ2-5
clone_size: .
cdr3_aa: CASSSLGTLRGTQYF

v_call: TRBV20-1
j_call: TRBJ2-2
clone_size: .
cdr3_aa: CSARVGTVNTGELFF

v_call: TRBV5-4
j_call: TRBJ2-7
clone_size: .
cdr3_aa: CASRGQFPEQYF

v_call: TRBV30
j_call: TRBJ2-7
clone_size: .
cdr3_aa: CAWEDSTDSYEQYF

v_call: TRBV29-1
j_call: TRBJ2-7
clone_size: .
cdr3_aa: CSVGEEGTGTREQYF

v_call: TRBV5-1
j_call: TRBJ1-2
clone_size: .
cdr3_aa: CASSFTGYGYTF

v_call: TRBV12-3/TRBV12-4
j_call: TRBJ2-1
clone_size: .
cdr3_aa: CASRTGTGSMEQFF

v_call: TRBV12-3/TRBV12-4
j_call: TRBJ1-2
clone_size: .
cdr3_aa: CASSFGSPYGYTF

v_call: TRBV6-5
j_call: TRBJ2-3
clone_size: .
cdr3_aa: CASSYLGLAGAGTDTQYF

v_call: TRBV10-2
j_call: TRBJ2-2
clone_size: .
cdr3_aa: CASKDRGAGELFF

v_call: TRBV4-3
j_call: TRBJ1-2
clone_size: .
cdr3_aa: CASSQDREGEDYGYTF

v_call: TRBV29-1
j_call: TRBJ1-5
clone_size: .
cdr3_aa: CSVGQGFPGQPQHF

v_call: TRBV4-3
j_call: TRBJ2-3
clone_size: .
cdr3_aa: CASSQDLFSTDTQYF

v_call: TRBV5-1
j_call: TRBJ1-6
clone_size: .
cdr3_aa: CASSLRLGQVDSPLHF

v_call: TRBV2
j_call: TRBJ2-3
clone_size: .
cdr3_aa: CASNHPGLAKDTQYF

v_call: TRBV18
j_call: TRBJ2-6
clone_size: .
cdr3_aa: CASSPPISGANVLTF

v_call: TRBV6-5
j_call: TRBJ2-7
clone_size: .
cdr3_aa: CASTALPEYEQYF

v_call: TRBV20-1
j_call: TRBJ2-7
clone_size: .
cdr3_aa: CSARALFAAYEQYF

v_call: TRBV6-1
j_call: TRBJ1-6
clone_size: .
cdr3_aa: CASSATGTGGSPLHF

v_call: TRBV7-2
j_call: TRBJ1-1
clone_size: .
cdr3_aa: CASSLQGRTEAFF

v_call: TRBV7-8
j_call: TRBJ2-5
clone_size: .
cdr3_aa: CASTRGPSQYF

v_call: TRBV20-1
j_call: TRBJ2-5
clone_size: .
cdr3_aa: CIPVGGSETQYF

v_call: TRBV5-6
j_call: TRBJ1-1
clone_size: .
cdr3_aa: CASSPVDKNTEAFF

v_call: TRBV4-1
j_call: TRBJ2-7
clone_size: .
cdr3_aa: CASSQERQITYEQYF

v_call: TRBV12-3/TRBV12-4
j_call: TRBJ1-4
clone_size: .
cdr3_aa: CASSPPGAEKLFF

v_call: TRBV9
j_call: TRBJ2-7
clone_size: .
cdr3_aa: CASSVGARAETYEQYF

v_call: TRBV5-1
j_call: TRBJ1-2
clone_size: .
cdr3_aa: CASSPRGLDGYTF

v_call: TRBV11-1
j_call: TRBJ2-5
clone_size: .
cdr3_aa: CASSFYGAMETQYF

v_call: TRBV7-2
j_call: TRBJ2-5
clone_size: medium-sized
cdr3_aa: CASSPQGETQYF

v_call: TRBV12-3/TRBV12-4
j_call: TRBJ2-7
clone_size: .
cdr3_aa: CASSFLNEQYF

v_call: TRBV7-3
j_call: TRBJ2-2
clone_size: .
cdr3_aa: CASSYLGNSGGSGELFF

v_call: TRBV7-2
j_call: TRBJ2-5
clone_size: .
cdr3_aa: CASTPRQGANKETQYF

v_call: TRBV5-4
j_call: TRBJ2-7
clone_size: .
cdr3_aa: CASSAGQGMSSYEQYF

v_call: TRBV18
j_call: TRBJ2-7
clone_size: .
cdr3_aa: CASSPEETGGFYEQYF

v_call: TRBV20-1
j_call: TRBJ1-3
clone_size: .
cdr3_aa: CSARVGGPGNTIYF

v_call: TRBV5-6
j_call: TRBJ2-7
clone_size: .
cdr3_aa: CASSPIPDRSYEQYF

v_call: TRBV29-1
j_call: TRBJ1-2
clone_size: .
cdr3_aa: CSAEIEPGGFNYGYTF

v_call: TRBV5-1
j_call: TRBJ2-7
clone_size: .
cdr3_aa: CASSPTGSHFYEQYF

v_call: TRBV12-3/TRBV12-4
j_call: TRBJ2-1
clone_size: .
cdr3_aa: CASSLRALDPNNEQFF

v_call: TRBV7-6
j_call: TRBJ2-1
clone_size: .
cdr3_aa: CASSSHPGVGTAQFF

v_call: TRBV2
j_call: TRBJ2-5
clone_size: .
cdr3_aa: CASKPSGGLQETQYF